The clone carrying this T cell receptor beta chain was recorded only once. The antigen remains unidentified. Germline loops: CDR1 SGDLS, CDR2 YYNGEE. V dropped 0 bases and J dropped 13 bases, with 14 bases sitting between them. The CDR3 extends over 14 amino acids. This record belongs to a study of T cell responses to AZD1222 COVID-19 vaccine. General study findings and limits: Nearly half of spike-specific TCRs reportedly go after variant regions that carry no mutations.

The method was immunoSEQ multiplex PCR; TCRdb's version includes in-frame clones alone and lacks a portion of them. The sample records 150,000 or so clones, around 94% being singletons. The receptor comes from an adult in good health. This chain uses TRBV9 with TRBJ1-6; D remains ambiguous. Sequences were derived from peripheral blood, sampled on day 0 of AZD1222 vaccination. CDR3 sequence: CASSVEWWDVPLHF. In nucleotides, the CDR3 is TGTGCCAGCAGCGTAGAGTGGTGGGATGTTCCCCTCCACTTT.